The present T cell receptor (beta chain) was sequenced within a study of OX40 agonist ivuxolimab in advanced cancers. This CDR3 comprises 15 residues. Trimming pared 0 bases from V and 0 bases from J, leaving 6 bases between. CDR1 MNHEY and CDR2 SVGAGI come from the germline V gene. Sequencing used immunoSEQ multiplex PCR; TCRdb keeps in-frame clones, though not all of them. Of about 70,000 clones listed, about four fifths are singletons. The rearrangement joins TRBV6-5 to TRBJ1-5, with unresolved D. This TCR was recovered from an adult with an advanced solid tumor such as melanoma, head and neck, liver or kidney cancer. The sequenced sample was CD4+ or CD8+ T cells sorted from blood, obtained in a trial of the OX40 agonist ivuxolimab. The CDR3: CASSYSGYSNQPQHF. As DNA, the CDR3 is TGTGCCAGCAGTTACTCGGGGTATAGCAATCAGCCCCAGCATTTT.